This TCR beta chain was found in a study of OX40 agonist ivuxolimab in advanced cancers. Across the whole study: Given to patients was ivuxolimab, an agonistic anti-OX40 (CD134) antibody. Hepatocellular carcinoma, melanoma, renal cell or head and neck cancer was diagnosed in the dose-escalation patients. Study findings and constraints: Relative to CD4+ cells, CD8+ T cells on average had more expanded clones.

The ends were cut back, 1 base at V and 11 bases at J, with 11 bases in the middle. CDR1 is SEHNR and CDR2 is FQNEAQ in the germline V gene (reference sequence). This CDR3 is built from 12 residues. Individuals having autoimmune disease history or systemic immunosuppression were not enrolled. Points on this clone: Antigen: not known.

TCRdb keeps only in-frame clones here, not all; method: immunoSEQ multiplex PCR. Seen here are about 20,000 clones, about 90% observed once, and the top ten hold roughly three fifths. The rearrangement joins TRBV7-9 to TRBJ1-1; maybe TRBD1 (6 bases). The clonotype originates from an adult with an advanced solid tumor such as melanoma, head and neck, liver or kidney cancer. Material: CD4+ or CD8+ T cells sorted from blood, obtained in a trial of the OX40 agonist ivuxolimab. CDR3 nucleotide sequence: TGTGCCAGCAGCTTAGGAGAGGGGGAGGCTTTCTTT. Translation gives CASSLGEGEAFF.